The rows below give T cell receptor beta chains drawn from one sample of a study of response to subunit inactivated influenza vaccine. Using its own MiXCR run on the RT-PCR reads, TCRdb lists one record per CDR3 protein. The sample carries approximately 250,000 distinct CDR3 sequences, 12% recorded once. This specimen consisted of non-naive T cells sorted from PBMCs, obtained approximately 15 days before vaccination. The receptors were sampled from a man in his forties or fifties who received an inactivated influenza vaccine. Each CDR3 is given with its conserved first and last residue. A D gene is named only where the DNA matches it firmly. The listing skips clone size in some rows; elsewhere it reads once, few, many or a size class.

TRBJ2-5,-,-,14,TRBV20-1,CSARGGEVRETQYF,TGCAGTGCTCGAGGGGGTGAGGTTAGGGAGACCCAGTACTTC
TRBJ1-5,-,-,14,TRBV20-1,CSASWEGSNQPQHF,TGCAGTGCCTCCTGGGAGGGTAGCAATCAGCCCCAGCATTTT
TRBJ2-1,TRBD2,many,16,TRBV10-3,CAISGTSGRGPNEQFF,TGTGCCATCAGTGGTACTAGCGGGCGGGGCCCCAATGAGCAGTTCTTC
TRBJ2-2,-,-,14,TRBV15,CATSRDRWGGELFF,TGTGCCACCAGCAGAGATAGGTGGGGCGGGGAGCTGTTTTTT
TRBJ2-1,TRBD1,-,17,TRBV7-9,CASSLAGGLFWGNEQFF,TGTGCCAGCAGCTTAGCAGGGGGCCTGTTTTGGGGCAATGAGCAGTTCTTC
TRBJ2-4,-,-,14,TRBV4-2,CASSQQGAKNIQYF,TGTGCCAGCAGCCAACAGGGGGCCAAAAACATTCAGTACTTC
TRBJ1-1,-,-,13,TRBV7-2,CASSPPGFTEAFF,TGTGCCAGCAGCCCGCCAGGGTTCACTGAAGCTTTCTTT
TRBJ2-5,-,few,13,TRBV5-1,CASSATGPETQYF,TGCGCCAGCAGTGCCACAGGGCCAGAGACCCAGTACTTC
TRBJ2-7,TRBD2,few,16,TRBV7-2,CASSLGLAGVGYEQYF,TGTGCCAGCAGCCTAGGACTAGCGGGAGTAGGGTACGAGCAGTACTTC
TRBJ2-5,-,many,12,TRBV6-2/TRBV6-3,CASRTVQETQYF,TGTGCCAGCAGAACCGTCCAAGAGACCCAGTACTTC
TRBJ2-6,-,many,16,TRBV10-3,CAISEQGSSGANVLTF,TGTGCCATCAGTGAGCAAGGGAGCTCTGGGGCCAACGTCCTGACTTTC
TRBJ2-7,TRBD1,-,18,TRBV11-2,CASSPRSPGTGGAYEQYF,TGTGCCAGCAGCCCCCGATCCCCAGGGACAGGGGGCGCCTACGAGCAGTACTTC
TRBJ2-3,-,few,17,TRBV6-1,CASRSPAAGVGASTQYF,TGTGCCAGCAGAAGCCCGGCCGCGGGAGTGGGGGCAAGTACGCAGTATTTT
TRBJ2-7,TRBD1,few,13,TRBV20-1,CSALTGGLYEQYF,TGCAGTGCTCTTACAGGGGGCCTGTACGAGCAGTACTTC
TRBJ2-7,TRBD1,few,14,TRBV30,CAWRYRGPSYEQYF,TGTGCCTGGAGATACAGGGGACCTTCCTACGAGCAGTACTTC
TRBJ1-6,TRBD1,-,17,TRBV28,CASSQTQGARMNSPLHF,TGTGCCAGCAGCCAAACGCAGGGGGCGCGTATGAATTCACCCCTCCACTTT
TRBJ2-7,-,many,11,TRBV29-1,CSVGTAGEQYF,TGCAGCGTTGGGACAGCGGGCGAGCAGTACTTC
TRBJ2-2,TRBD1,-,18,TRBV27,CASSRGRTGFRNTGELFF,TGTGCCAGCAGCCGGGGGAGGACAGGGTTTAGGAACACCGGGGAGCTGTTTTTT
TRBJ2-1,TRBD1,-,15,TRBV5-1,CASSQQGYSYNEQFF,TGCGCCAGCAGCCAACAGGGGTACTCCTACAATGAGCAGTTCTTC
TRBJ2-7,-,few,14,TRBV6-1,CASSEDSSSYEQYF,TGTGCCAGCAGTGAAGACTCGAGCTCCTACGAGCAGTACTTC
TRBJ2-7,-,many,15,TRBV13,CASSDSRQGSYEQYF,TGTGCCAGCAGCGACTCCCGGCAGGGGTCCTACGAGCAGTACTTC
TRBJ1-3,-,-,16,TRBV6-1,CASSPSVVGSGNTIYF,TGTGCCAGCAGTCCTTCCGTTGTTGGCTCTGGAAACACCATATATTTT